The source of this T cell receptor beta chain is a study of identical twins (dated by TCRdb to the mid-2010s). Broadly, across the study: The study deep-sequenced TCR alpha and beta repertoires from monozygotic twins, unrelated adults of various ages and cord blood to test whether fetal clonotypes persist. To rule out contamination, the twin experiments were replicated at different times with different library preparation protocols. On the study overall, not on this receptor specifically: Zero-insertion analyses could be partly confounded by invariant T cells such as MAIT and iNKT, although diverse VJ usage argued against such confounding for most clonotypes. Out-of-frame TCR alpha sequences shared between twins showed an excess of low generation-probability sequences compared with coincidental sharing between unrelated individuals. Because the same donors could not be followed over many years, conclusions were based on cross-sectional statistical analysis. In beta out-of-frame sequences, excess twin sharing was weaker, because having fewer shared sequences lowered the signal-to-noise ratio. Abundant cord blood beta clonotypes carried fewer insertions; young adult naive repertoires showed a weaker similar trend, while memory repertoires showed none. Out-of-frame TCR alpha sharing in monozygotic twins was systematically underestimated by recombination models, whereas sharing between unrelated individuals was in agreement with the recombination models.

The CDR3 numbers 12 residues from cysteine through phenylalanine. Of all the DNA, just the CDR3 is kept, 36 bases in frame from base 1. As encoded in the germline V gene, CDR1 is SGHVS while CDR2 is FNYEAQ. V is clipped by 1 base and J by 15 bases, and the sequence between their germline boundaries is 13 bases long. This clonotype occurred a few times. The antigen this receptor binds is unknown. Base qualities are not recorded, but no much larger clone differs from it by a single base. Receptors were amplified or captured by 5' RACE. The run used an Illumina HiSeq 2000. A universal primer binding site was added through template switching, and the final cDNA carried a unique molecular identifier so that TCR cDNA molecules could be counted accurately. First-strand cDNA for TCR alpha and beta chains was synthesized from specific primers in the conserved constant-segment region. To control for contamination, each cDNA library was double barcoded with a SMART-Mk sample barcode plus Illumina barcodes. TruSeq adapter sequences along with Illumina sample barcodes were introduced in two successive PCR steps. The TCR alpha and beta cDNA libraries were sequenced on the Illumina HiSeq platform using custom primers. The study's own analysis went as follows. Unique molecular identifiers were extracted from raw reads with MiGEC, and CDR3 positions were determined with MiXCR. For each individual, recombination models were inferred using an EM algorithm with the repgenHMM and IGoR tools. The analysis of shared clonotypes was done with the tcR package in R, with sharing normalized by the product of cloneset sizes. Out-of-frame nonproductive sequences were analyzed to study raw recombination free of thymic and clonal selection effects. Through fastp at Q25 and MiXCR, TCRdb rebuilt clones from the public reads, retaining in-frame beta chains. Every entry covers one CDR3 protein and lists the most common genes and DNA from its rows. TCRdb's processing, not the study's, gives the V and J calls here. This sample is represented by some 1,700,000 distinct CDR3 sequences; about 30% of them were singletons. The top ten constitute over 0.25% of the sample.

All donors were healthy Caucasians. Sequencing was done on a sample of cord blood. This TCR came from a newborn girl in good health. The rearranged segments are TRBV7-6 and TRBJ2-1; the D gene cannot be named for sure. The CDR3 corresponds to CASSLESSYPFF. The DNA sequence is TGTGCCAGCAGCTTAGAGAGTAGTTATCCGTTCTTC. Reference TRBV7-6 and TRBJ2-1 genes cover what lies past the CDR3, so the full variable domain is GAGVSQSPRYKVTKRGQDVALRCDPISGHVSLYWYRQALGQGPEFLTYFNYEAQQDKSGLPNDRFSAERPEGSISTLTIQRTEQRDSAMYRCASSLESSYPFFGPGTRLTVL.